One sample yielded the 11 T cell receptor beta chains listed below, sequenced in a study of blood T cells in healthy people across ages. Alongside a J-beta primer mix, a sample-barcoded 5' primer served in a second PCR lasting about 6 to 11 cycles. TCRdb reprocessed the 5' RACE reads via MiXCR and lists one record per CDR3 protein. The sample lists about 1 million distinct CDR3 sequences, less than 50% occurring once. The sample consisted of blood. The source of these receptors is a woman aged 60-70 years in good health.

This clonotype was picked up a small number of times. V is TRBV5-1 and J is TRBJ1-4; possibly TRBD1 for D (5 bases). The CDR3 consists of 19 residues. Germline CDR1 SGHRS, CDR2 YFSETQ. V shed 4 bases and J shed 0 bases, with 22 bases lying between them. CDR3: CASSLSDRSVAPTNEKLFF. CDR3 DNA: TGCGCCAGCAGCCTTTCAGACAGAAGTGTAGCCCCAACTAATGAAAAACTGTTTTTT. The complete variable domain, with remaining parts taken from reference TRBV5-1 and TRBJ1-4, reads KAGVTQTPRYLIKTRGQQVTLSCSPISGHRSVSWYQQTPGQGLQFLFEYFSETQRNKGNFPGRFSGRQFSNSRSEMNVSTLELGDSALYLCASSLSDRSVAPTNEKLFFGSGTQLSVL.

The rearrangement joins TRBV27 to TRBJ2-7; TRBD2 is a possible D gene (5 bases). The CDR3 consists of 14 residues. From germline, CDR1 is MNHEY and CDR2 SMNVEV (reference sequence). V lost 2 bases and J lost 1, with 9 bases in between. CDR3 nucleotides: TGTGCCAGCAGTTTAGGAGCGGCATCCTACGAGCAGTACTTC. It specifies CASSLGAASYEQYF.

The chain employs TRBV7-2 and TRBJ2-3; no clear D gene. Germline CDR1 and CDR2: SGHTA and FQGNSA. The V and J ends lost 5 bases and 2 bases respectively, with 20 bases between them. The CDR3 loop spans 17 amino acids. The CDR3 DNA reads as TGTGCCAGCAGCCACCTCTCCCGGGCGTGGGCCACAGATACGCAGTATTTT. As protein: CASSHLSRAWATDTQYF.

CDR3 sequence (DNA): TGCGCCAGCAGTGAGATGGGCGCCCGGGAGACCCAGTACTTC. This gives the protein CASSEMGARETQYF. The chain combines TRBV10-2 with TRBJ2-5; D not certain. CDR1 and CDR2 from the germline V gene are WSHSY and SAAADI. The CDR3 is 14 amino acids. Trimming took 2 bases from V and 5 from J, leaving 12 bases between them.

The J gene is TRBJ1-6, the V gene TRBV4-2, with TRBD1 identical over 7 bases. V shed 10 bases and J 5 bases; nucleotides not matched to a gene: 2. The CDR3 contains 12 residues. Germline V CDR1 and CDR2: LGHNA, YNFKEQ. The CDR3 reads CAKGQDNSPLHF. The CDR3 DNA reads TGTGCCAAAGGACAGGATAATTCACCCCTCCACTTT.

The DNA for the CDR3 is TGCAGTTCTCAGCGGGTCCAAGAGACCCAGTACTTC. It yields the protein CSSQRVQETQYF. This chain joins TRBV20-1 and TRBJ2-5; tentatively, D is TRBD2 (6 bases). The V end lost 8 bases, the J end lost 1 base, and 11 bases lay between the germline ends. Germline loops: CDR1 DFQATT, CDR2 SNEGSKA (reference sequence). The CDR3 is 12 amino acids.

This clonotype occurred a few times. This chain links TRBV5-4 with TRBJ2-5; 7 bases fit TRBD2. TRBJ2-7 explains the end of the DNA better; the J call may be wrong. CDR1 is SGHNT, CDR2 YYREEE, per germline (reference sequence). CDR3 size: 14 residues. The CDR3 sequence is CASSAGAGEFEQYF. For the CDR3, the DNA is TGTGCCAGCAGTGCTGGCGCGGGAGAATTCGAGCAGTACTTC.

Only one count was recorded for this clonotype. This may stem from a read error, because a much larger clone lies one nucleotide away. The V call is TRBV5-1, the J call TRBJ2-7; D is perhaps TRBD1 (6 bases). The J call may be in error: the DNA end matches TRBJ2-5 better. Germline V CDR1 and CDR2: SGHRS, YFSETQ. CDR3 size: 15 residues. The CDR3 here is CASSWSDRFGETQYF. CDR3 nucleotide sequence: TGCGCCAGCAGCTGGAGTGACAGGTTTGGAGAGACCCAGTACTTC.

J is TRBJ2-1 and V is TRBV27, with D possibly matching TRBD2 (5 bases). The length of the CDR3 is 14 residues. Germline V gives CDR1 MNHEY, CDR2 SMNVEV (reference sequence). Trimming pared 2 bases from V and 3 bases from J, leaving 8 bases between. The CDR3 coding sequence is TGTGCCAGCAGTTTACCGGGATTCTACAATGAGCAGTTCTTC. Amino acids: CASSLPGFYNEQFF.

This clonotype came up a few times. CDR3 sequence reads: CASSLAYGGTDTGELFF. DNA of the CDR3: TGTGCCAGCAGCTTAGCTTATGGTGGGACAGACACCGGGGAGCTGTTTTTT. The J gene is TRBJ2-2, the V gene TRBV7-2; 7 bases align to TRBD1. The CDR3 is 17 residues long. Looked up from germline, CDR1 is SGHTA and CDR2 is FQGNSA. The V and J ends lost 0 bases and 3 bases, in that order; junction bases with no gene match: 7.

This clonotype has at least ten counts. The chain uses TRBV4-2 and TRBJ2-7; TRBD2 might be the D (5 bases). The CDR3 covers 14 residues. Germline CDR1 reads LGHNA; CDR2 reads YNFKEQ. The V end was cut by 1 base, the J end by 3 bases, with 10 bases between. CDR3 coding DNA: TGTGCCAGCAGCCAAGGGCTAGCTGGCTACGAGCAGTACTTC. It yields the protein CASSQGLAGYEQYF.